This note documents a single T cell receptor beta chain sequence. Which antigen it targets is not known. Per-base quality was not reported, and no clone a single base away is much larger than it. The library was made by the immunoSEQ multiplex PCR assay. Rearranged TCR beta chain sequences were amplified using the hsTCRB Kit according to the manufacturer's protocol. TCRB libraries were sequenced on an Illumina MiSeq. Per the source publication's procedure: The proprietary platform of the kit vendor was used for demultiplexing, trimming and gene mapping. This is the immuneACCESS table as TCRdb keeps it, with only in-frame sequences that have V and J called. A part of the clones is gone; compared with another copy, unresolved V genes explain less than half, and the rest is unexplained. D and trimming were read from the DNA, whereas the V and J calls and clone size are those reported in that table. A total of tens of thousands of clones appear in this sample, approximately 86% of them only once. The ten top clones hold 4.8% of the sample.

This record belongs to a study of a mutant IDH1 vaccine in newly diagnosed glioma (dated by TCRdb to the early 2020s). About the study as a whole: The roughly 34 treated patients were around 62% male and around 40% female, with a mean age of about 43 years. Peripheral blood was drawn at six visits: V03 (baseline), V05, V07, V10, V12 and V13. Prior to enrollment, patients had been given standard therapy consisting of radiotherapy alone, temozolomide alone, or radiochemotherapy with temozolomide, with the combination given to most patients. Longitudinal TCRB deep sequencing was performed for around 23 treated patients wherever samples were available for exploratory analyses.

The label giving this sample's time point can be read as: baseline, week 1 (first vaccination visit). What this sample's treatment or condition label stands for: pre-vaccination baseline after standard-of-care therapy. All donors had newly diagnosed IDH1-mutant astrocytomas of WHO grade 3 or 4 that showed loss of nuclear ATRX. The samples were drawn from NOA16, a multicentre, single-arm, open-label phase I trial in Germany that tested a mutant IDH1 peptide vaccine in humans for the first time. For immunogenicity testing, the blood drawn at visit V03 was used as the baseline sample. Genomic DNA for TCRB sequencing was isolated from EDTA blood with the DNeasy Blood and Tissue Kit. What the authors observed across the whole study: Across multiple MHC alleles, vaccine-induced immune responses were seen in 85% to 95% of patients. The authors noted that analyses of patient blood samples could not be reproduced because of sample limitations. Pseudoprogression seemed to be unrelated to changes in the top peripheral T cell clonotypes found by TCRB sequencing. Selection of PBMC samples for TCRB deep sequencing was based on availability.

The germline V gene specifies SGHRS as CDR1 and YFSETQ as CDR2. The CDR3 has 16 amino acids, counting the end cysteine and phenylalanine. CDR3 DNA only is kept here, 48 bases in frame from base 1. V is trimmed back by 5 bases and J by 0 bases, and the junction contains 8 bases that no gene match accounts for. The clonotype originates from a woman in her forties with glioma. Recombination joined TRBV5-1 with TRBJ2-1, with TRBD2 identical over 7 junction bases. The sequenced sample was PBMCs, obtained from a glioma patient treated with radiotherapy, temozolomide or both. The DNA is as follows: TGCGCCAGCAGTCCCCATAGCGGGTTCTCCTACAATGAGCAGTTCTTC. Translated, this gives CASSPHSGFSYNEQFF.